A selection of T cell receptor beta chains follows, all from one sample in a study of T cells in Graves' hyperthyroidism and ophthalmopathy. TCRdb analysed the multiplex PCR reads with MiXCR anew, one entry per CDR3 protein. Here the sample spans 300,000 to 350,000 distinct CDR3 sequences, roughly a fifth being singletons. The sample comprised blood. All receptors come from a woman aged 45-60 years with Graves' hyperthyroidism. Each CDR3 is given with its conserved first and last residue. Each record gives: J gene, D gene, clone size, V gene, CDR3 DNA, CDR3 protein. D genes are given only for firm matches. Clone size is stated in some rows and not others, as once, few, many or a class when expanded.

J gene: TRBJ2-3; D gene: TRBD2; clone size: -; V gene: TRBV12-3/TRBV12-4; CDR3 DNA: TGTGCCAGCAGTCCGCTAGCGGGAGCGGGGGGCACAGATACGCAGTATTTT; CDR3 protein: CASSPLAGAGGTDTQYF
J gene: TRBJ1-5; D gene: -; clone size: -; V gene: TRBV3-1; CDR3 DNA: TGTGCCAGCAGCCAGGACCATTCGGGCTCAGGGCCCCAGCATTTT; CDR3 protein: CASSQDHSGSGPQHF
J gene: TRBJ1-4; D gene: TRBD1; clone size: many; V gene: TRBV15; CDR3 DNA: TGTGCCACCAGCAGAGCCGACAGGGGGCGAAATGAAAAACTGTTTTTT; CDR3 protein: CATSRADRGRNEKLFF
J gene: TRBJ1-4; D gene: -; clone size: few; V gene: TRBV9; CDR3 DNA: TGTGCCAGCAGCGTTTATGACAGACCTAATGAAAAACTGTTTTTT; CDR3 protein: CASSVYDRPNEKLFF
J gene: TRBJ1-2; D gene: -; clone size: few; V gene: TRBV6-5; CDR3 DNA: TGTGCCAGCAGTTACGGACACCAGGGACCCTCTTATGGCTACACCTTC; CDR3 protein: CASSYGHQGPSYGYTF
J gene: TRBJ2-7; D gene: -; clone size: -; V gene: TRBV18; CDR3 DNA: TGTGCCAGCTCGCGGACACGGTACGACGAGCAGTACTTC; CDR3 protein: CASSRTRYDEQYF
J gene: TRBJ1-2; D gene: -; clone size: few; V gene: TRBV12-3/TRBV12-4; CDR3 DNA: TGTGCCAGCAGTTTTAATCAGGGCTACTATGGCTACACCTTC; CDR3 protein: CASSFNQGYYGYTF
J gene: TRBJ2-1; D gene: TRBD2; clone size: few; V gene: TRBV9; CDR3 DNA: TGTGCCAGCAGCGTAGCTACTAGCGGGAGTCATGAGCAGTTCTTC; CDR3 protein: CASSVATSGSHEQFF
J gene: TRBJ2-1; D gene: -; clone size: few; V gene: TRBV7-3; CDR3 DNA: TGTGCCAGCAGCCCAAGCGTGAGCTCCTACAATGAGCAGTTCTTC; CDR3 protein: CASSPSVSSYNEQFF
J gene: TRBJ2-3; D gene: -; clone size: many; V gene: TRBV30; CDR3 DNA: TGTGCCTGGAGTGTACGGGTAGGGGATACGCAGTATTTT; CDR3 protein: CAWSVRVGDTQYF
J gene: TRBJ2-1; D gene: TRBD2; clone size: many; V gene: TRBV6-1; CDR3 DNA: TGTGCCAGCAGAGTCGGGGGGGGCCTGAGGGATGAGCAGTTCTTC; CDR3 protein: CASRVGGGLRDEQFF
J gene: TRBJ2-7; D gene: TRBD2; clone size: -; V gene: TRBV4-1; CDR3 DNA: TGCGCCAGCAGCCACCCGGGACTAGCGGGAAGAACTCGCTCCTACGAGCAGTACTTC; CDR3 protein: CASSHPGLAGRTRSYEQYF
J gene: TRBJ1-6; D gene: -; clone size: many; V gene: TRBV2; CDR3 DNA: TGTGCCAGCAGGGCGGGGCTGGGCTCCTATAATTCACCCCTCCACTTT; CDR3 protein: CASRAGLGSYNSPLHF
J gene: TRBJ2-7; D gene: TRBD1; clone size: few; V gene: TRBV10-3; CDR3 DNA: TGTGCCGTATCCCCCGGACAGGGAAACGAGCAGTACTTC; CDR3 protein: CAVSPGQGNEQYF
J gene: TRBJ2-2; D gene: -; clone size: many; V gene: TRBV20-1; CDR3 DNA: TGCAGTGCTCAGGATAGGGGAAGGGGCACCGGGGAGCTGTTTTTT; CDR3 protein: CSAQDRGRGTGELFF
J gene: TRBJ2-1; D gene: TRBD2; clone size: many; V gene: TRBV5-5; CDR3 DNA: TGTGCCAGCAGCTCCTTAAGACTAGCGGGAGAGGAGTTCTTC; CDR3 protein: CASSSLRLAGEEFF
J gene: TRBJ2-6; D gene: -; clone size: many; V gene: TRBV12-3/TRBV12-4; CDR3 DNA: TGTGCCAGCAGAAGGGGCACTGGGGCCAACGTCCTGACTTTC; CDR3 protein: CASRRGTGANVLTF
J gene: TRBJ1-2; D gene: -; clone size: many; V gene: TRBV5-1; CDR3 DNA: TGCGCCAGCAGCGCAGACAGCATCTATGGCTACACCTTC; CDR3 protein: CASSADSIYGYTF
J gene: TRBJ1-5; D gene: -; clone size: many; V gene: TRBV2; CDR3 DNA: TGTGCCAGCAGGAAGGGGTGGCAGGGAGAGCCCCAGCATTTT; CDR3 protein: CASRKGWQGEPQHF
J gene: TRBJ2-1; D gene: -; clone size: -; V gene: TRBV13; CDR3 DNA: TGTGCCAGCAGCATACGCGGATGGGCGCAGTTCTTC; CDR3 protein: CASSIRGWAQFF
J gene: TRBJ1-5; D gene: -; clone size: many; V gene: TRBV28; CDR3 DNA: TGTGCCAGCAGCCTTAGGGGGGCTCCCCAGCATTTT; CDR3 protein: CASSLRGAPQHF
J gene: TRBJ2-7; D gene: -; clone size: many; V gene: TRBV13; CDR3 DNA: TGTGCCAGCAGCCCGTCAAGGGCCTCCTACGAGCAGTACTTC; CDR3 protein: CASSPSRASYEQYF
J gene: TRBJ1-1; D gene: -; clone size: -; V gene: TRBV18; CDR3 DNA: TGTGCCAGCTCACCTTGGGACGGGAACACTGAAGCTTTCTTT; CDR3 protein: CASSPWDGNTEAFF
J gene: TRBJ2-7; D gene: TRBD2; clone size: few; V gene: TRBV3-1; CDR3 DNA: TGTGCCAGCAGTCGTAGCGGGGGGGCCATCGAGCAGTACTTC; CDR3 protein: CASSRSGGAIEQYF
J gene: TRBJ2-5; D gene: TRBD1; clone size: few; V gene: TRBV5-1; CDR3 DNA: TGCCCAGCTTGTAGCCGGACAGGGCTACAAGAGACCCAGTACTTC; CDR3 protein: CPACSRTGLQETQYF
J gene: TRBJ2-1; D gene: TRBD2; clone size: many; V gene: TRBV6-1; CDR3 DNA: TGTGCCAGCAGGCTCCGGGGGGACCGGGGTGGGTCCTACAATGAGCAGTTCTTC; CDR3 protein: CASRLRGDRGGSYNEQFF
J gene: TRBJ2-1; D gene: -; clone size: few; V gene: TRBV9; CDR3 DNA: TGTGCCAGCAGCGCAGGACCTAGCTACAATGAGCAGTTCTTC; CDR3 protein: CASSAGPSYNEQFF
J gene: TRBJ2-7; D gene: -; clone size: many; V gene: TRBV2; CDR3 DNA: TGTGCCAGCAGTGGGACAGCAGTAGTCTACGAGCAGTACTTC; CDR3 protein: CASSGTAVVYEQYF
J gene: TRBJ1-2; D gene: -; clone size: -; V gene: TRBV18; CDR3 DNA: TGTGCCAGCTCACTCCGAGAGTATGGCTACACCTTC; CDR3 protein: CASSLREYGYTF
J gene: TRBJ2-2; D gene: -; clone size: many; V gene: TRBV7-8; CDR3 DNA: TGTGCCAGCAGACTGAATACGAACACCGGGGAGCTGTTTTTT; CDR3 protein: CASRLNTNTGELFF
J gene: TRBJ1-3; D gene: -; clone size: -; V gene: TRBV29-1; CDR3 DNA: TGCAGCGTTAGGGCAGGCCCCTCTGGAAACACCATATATTTT; CDR3 protein: CSVRAGPSGNTIYF
J gene: TRBJ2-5; D gene: TRBD1; clone size: many; V gene: TRBV28; CDR3 DNA: TGTGCCAGCAGTTCCACAGGGGCGATATCGGAGACCCAGTACTTC; CDR3 protein: CASSSTGAISETQYF
J gene: TRBJ1-1; D gene: -; clone size: many; V gene: TRBV7-2; CDR3 DNA: TGTGCCAGCAGCCTGACAGCCCTGAACACTGAAGCTTTCTTT; CDR3 protein: CASSLTALNTEAFF
J gene: TRBJ2-5; D gene: -; clone size: -; V gene: TRBV2; CDR3 DNA: TGTGCCAGCAGCTTAGGACTGGGCCAAGAGACCCAGTACTTC; CDR3 protein: CASSLGLGQETQYF
J gene: TRBJ2-1; D gene: -; clone size: many; V gene: TRBV11-2; CDR3 DNA: TGTGCCAGCAGCCCAACCACGAGTGGGGTCAATGAGCAGTTCTTC; CDR3 protein: CASSPTTSGVNEQFF
J gene: TRBJ1-4; D gene: TRBD1; clone size: many; V gene: TRBV7-9; CDR3 DNA: TGTGCCAGCAGTAACCGGGACAGGGGAGAAAAACTGTTTTTT; CDR3 protein: CASSNRDRGEKLFF
J gene: TRBJ2-1; D gene: -; clone size: many; V gene: TRBV29-1; CDR3 DNA: TGCAGCGTTGAAGGTAGTAGGGACTCGAGTCTTTCCTACAATGAGCAGTTCTTC; CDR3 protein: CSVEGSRDSSLSYNEQFF
J gene: TRBJ2-7; D gene: TRBD2; clone size: many; V gene: TRBV20-1; CDR3 DNA: TGCAGTGCTAGGGGGACTAGCGGCTACGAGCAGTACTTC; CDR3 protein: CSARGTSGYEQYF
J gene: TRBJ1-1; D gene: -; clone size: few; V gene: TRBV5-8; CDR3 DNA: TGTGCCAGCAGCTTGGGAAAGGTTACGTGGGGCACTGAAGCTTTCTTT; CDR3 protein: CASSLGKVTWGTEAFF
J gene: TRBJ1-2; D gene: -; clone size: many; V gene: TRBV29-1; CDR3 DNA: TGCAGCGTTGAGATCGGATATGGCTACACCTTC; CDR3 protein: CSVEIGYGYTF
J gene: TRBJ2-7; D gene: -; clone size: many; V gene: TRBV7-3; CDR3 DNA: TGTGCCAGCAGCTCGGCCGGGACAGGCCAGCGGGAGACGCGCGAGCAGTACTTC; CDR3 protein: CASSSAGTGQRETREQYF
J gene: TRBJ1-2; D gene: TRBD1; clone size: many; V gene: TRBV7-8; CDR3 DNA: TGTGCCAGCAGCCCTAGACGCCCGGGACAGGGGTTCTATGGCTACACCTTC; CDR3 protein: CASSPRRPGQGFYGYTF
J gene: TRBJ2-3; D gene: TRBD2; clone size: many; V gene: TRBV11-1; CDR3 DNA: TGTGCCAGCAGCCCCCGAGCGGGGGCGAGCACAGATACGCAGTATTTT; CDR3 protein: CASSPRAGASTDTQYF
J gene: TRBJ2-1; D gene: TRBD2; clone size: many; V gene: TRBV5-1; CDR3 DNA: TGCGCCAGCAGCTTGGAGCTAGCGGGAGTAAATGAGCAGTTCTTC; CDR3 protein: CASSLELAGVNEQFF
J gene: TRBJ1-2; D gene: TRBD1; clone size: few; V gene: TRBV4-2; CDR3 DNA: TGTGCCAGCAGCCAAGAAGGAGGGGGGACAGTATTAATGGGGTATGGCTACACCTTC; CDR3 protein: CASSQEGGGTVLMGYGYTF
J gene: TRBJ2-7; D gene: TRBD2; clone size: many; V gene: TRBV30; CDR3 DNA: TGTGCCTGGAGTGTAAATAGCGGGGGTTCCGAGCAGTACTTC; CDR3 protein: CAWSVNSGGSEQYF
J gene: TRBJ2-7; D gene: -; clone size: -; V gene: TRBV20-1; CDR3 DNA: TGCAGTGCTAGTAACCAGGGTCCCTACGAGCAGTACTTC; CDR3 protein: CSASNQGPYEQYF
J gene: TRBJ2-5; D gene: TRBD2; clone size: many; V gene: TRBV20-1; CDR3 DNA: TGCAGTGCTAGATTAGCGGGGGGGCGGGATAAAGAGACCCAGTACTTC; CDR3 protein: CSARLAGGRDKETQYF
J gene: TRBJ2-1; D gene: -; clone size: many; V gene: TRBV28; CDR3 DNA: TGTGCCAGCAGTCCACTGCGGGGTCTGGAGAATGAGCAGTTCTTC; CDR3 protein: CASSPLRGLENEQFF
J gene: TRBJ1-2; D gene: -; clone size: many; V gene: TRBV18; CDR3 DNA: TGTGCCAGCTCACCACAGGACTCAATGCGTGGCTACACCTTC; CDR3 protein: CASSPQDSMRGYTF
J gene: TRBJ2-1; D gene: TRBD2; clone size: -; V gene: TRBV2; CDR3 DNA: TGTGCCAGCACCCTACATCAGACTAGCGGGAGTATTAATGAGCAGTTCTTC; CDR3 protein: CASTLHQTSGSINEQFF